The entry that follows covers one T cell receptor (beta chain) sequence. What it binds is not known. The CDR3 totals 14 residues. Trimming stripped 2 bases from V and 3 bases from J, with 10 bases between. Per germline, CDR1 SGHDN and CDR2 FVKESK. This specimen belongs to a study of T cell responses to AZD1222 COVID-19 vaccine. Findings and limits, study-wide: Spike-specific TCR breadth and depth both grew after two AZD1222 doses. Seropositive AZD1222 recipients at baseline numbered only 5 or 6. In a largely white British group with more females than males, clonal diversity was possibly underestimated. Close to half of spike-specific TCRs reportedly recognize unmutated variant regions.

The data were produced by immunoSEQ multiplex PCR, yet TCRdb's version contains in-frame clones alone and is incomplete. The sample holds 45,000 to 55,000 clones, around four fifths seen once. The V gene is TRBV14, the J gene TRBJ1-1; D not resolved. The source material was peripheral blood, sampled on day 0 of MenACWY control vaccination. The clonotype was recovered from an adult in good health. The CDR3 region has the DNA TGTGCCAGCAGCCAAATGACACCCGACACTGAAGCTTTCTTT. Residues: CASSQMTPDTEAFF.